The T cell receptor beta chain under discussion was sequenced for a study of blood T cell repertoires in COVID-19. On the study more broadly: Sample material is recorded as cDNA or gDNA derived from T cells, B-cell-depleted T cells, or PBMCs.

Using immunoSEQ multiplex PCR, the repertoire was profiled, and TCRdb retains in-frame clones only, with some absent. The sample consists of approximately 86,000 clones, roughly 87% of them appearing once. The J segment lost 5 bases and the V segment lost 4 bases, leaving 4 bases of the junction unmatched. This CDR3 has 15 amino acids. Looked up from germline, CDR1 is SGHRS and CDR2 is YFSETQ. This sequence was found in a man in his fifties with acute or convalescent COVID-19. The sample taken for sequencing was peripheral blood. The V call is TRBV5-1, the J call TRBJ2-1; TRBD2 aligns across 12 bases. The CDR3 DNA reads as TGCGCCAGCAGCGGACTAGCGGGGCGAAACAATGAGCAGTTCTTC. Protein product: CASSGLAGRNNEQFF.